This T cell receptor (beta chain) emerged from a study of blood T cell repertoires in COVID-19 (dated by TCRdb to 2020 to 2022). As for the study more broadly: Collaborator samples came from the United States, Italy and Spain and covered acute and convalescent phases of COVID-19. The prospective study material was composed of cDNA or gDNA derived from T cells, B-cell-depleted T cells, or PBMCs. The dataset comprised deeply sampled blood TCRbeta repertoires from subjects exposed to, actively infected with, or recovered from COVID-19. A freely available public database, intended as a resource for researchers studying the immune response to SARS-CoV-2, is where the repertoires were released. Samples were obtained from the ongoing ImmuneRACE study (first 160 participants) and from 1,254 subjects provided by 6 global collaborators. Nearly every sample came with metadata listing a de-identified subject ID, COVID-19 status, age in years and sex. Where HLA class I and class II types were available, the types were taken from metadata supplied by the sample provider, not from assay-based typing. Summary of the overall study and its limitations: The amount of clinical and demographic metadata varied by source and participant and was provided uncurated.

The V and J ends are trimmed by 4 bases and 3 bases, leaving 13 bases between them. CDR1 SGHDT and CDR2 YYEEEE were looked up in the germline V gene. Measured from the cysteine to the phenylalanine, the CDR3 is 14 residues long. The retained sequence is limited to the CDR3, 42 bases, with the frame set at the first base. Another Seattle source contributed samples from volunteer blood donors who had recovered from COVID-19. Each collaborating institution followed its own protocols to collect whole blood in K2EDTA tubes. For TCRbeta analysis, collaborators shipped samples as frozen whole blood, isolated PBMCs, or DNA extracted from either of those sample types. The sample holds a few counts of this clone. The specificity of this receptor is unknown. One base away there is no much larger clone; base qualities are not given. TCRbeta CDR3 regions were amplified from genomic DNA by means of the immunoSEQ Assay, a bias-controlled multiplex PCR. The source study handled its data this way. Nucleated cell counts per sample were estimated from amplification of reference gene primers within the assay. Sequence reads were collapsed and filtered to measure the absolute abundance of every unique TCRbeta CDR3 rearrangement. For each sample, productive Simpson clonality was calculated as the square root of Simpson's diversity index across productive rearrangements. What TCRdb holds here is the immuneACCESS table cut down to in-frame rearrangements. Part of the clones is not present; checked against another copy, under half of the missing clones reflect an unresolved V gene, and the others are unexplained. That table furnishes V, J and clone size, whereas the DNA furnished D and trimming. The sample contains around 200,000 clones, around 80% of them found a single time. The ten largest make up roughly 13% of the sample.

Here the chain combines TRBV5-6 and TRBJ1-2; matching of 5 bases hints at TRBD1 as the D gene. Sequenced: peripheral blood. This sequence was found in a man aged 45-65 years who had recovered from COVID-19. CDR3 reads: CASSTGQGYYGYTF. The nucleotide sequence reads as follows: TGTGCCAGCAGCACCGGCCAGGGCTACTATGGCTACACCTTC.